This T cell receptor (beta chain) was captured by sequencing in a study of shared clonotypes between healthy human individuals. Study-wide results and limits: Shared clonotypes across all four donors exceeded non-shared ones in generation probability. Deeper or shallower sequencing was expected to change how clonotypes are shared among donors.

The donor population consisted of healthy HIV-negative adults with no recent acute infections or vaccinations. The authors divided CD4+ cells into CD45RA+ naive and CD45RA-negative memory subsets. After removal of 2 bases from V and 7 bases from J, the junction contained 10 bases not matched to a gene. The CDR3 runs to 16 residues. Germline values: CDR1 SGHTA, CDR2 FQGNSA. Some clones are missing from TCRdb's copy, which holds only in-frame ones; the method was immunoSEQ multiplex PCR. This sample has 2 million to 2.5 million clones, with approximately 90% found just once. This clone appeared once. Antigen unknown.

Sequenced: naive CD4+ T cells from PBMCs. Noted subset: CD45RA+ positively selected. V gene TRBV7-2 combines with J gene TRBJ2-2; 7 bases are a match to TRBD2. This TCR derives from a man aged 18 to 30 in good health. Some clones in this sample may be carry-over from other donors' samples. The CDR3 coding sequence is TGTGCCAGCAGCTTAATGGGACTACGGCGGGACGGGGAGCTGTTTTTT. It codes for CASSLMGLRRDGELFF.